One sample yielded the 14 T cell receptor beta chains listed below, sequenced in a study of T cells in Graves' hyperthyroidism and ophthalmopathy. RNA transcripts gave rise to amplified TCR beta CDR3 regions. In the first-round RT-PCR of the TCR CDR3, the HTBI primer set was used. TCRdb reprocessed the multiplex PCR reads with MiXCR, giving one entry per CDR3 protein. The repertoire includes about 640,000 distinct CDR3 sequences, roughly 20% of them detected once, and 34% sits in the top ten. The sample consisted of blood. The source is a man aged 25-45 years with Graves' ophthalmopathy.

CDR3 in DNA: TGTGCCAGCAGCCTAAGGGCTAGCGGGTTATATGGACACAATGAGCAGTTCTTC. It codes for CASSLRASGLYGHNEQFF. The J gene is TRBJ2-1, the V gene TRBV6-1; 8 nucleotides line up with TRBD2. The germline gives CDR1 MNHNS, CDR2 SASEGT. Unmatched junction bases numbered 18, after V lost 6 bases and J lost 5 bases. This CDR3 region has 18 residues.

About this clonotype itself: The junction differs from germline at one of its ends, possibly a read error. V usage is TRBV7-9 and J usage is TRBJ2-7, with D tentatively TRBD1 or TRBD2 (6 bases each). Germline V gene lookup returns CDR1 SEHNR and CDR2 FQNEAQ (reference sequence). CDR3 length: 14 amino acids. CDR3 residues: CASSWGAGSDEQYF. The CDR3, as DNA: TGTGCCAGCAGCTGGGGGGCAGGCTCCGACGAGCAGTACTTC.

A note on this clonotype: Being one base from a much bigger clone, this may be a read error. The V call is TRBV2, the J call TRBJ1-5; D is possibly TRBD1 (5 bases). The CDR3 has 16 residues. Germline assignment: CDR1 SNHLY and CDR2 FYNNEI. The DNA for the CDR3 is TGTGACAGCAGTGAAGCCAGGGTTAGGAGCAATCAGCCCCAGCATTTT. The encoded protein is CDSSEARVRSNQPQHF.

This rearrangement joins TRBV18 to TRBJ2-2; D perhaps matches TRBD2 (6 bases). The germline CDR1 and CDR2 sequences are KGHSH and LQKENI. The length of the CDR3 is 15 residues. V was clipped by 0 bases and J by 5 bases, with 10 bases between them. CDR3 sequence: CASSPPLGRTGELFF. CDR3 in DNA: TGTGCCAGCTCACCACCGTTAGGGAGGACCGGGGAGCTGTTTTTT.

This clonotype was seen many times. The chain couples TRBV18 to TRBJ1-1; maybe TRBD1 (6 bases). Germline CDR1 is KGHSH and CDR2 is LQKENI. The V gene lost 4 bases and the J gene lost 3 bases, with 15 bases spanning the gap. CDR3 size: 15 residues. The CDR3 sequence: CASSRLGGEDTEAFF. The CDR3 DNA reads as TGTGCCAGCTCACGCCTTGGGGGCGAGGACACTGAAGCTTTCTTT. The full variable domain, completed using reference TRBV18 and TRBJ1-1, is NAGVMQNPRHLVRRRGQEARLRCSPMKGHSHVYWYRQLPEEGLKFMVYLQKENIIDESGMPKERFSAEFPKEGPSILRIQQVVRGDSAAYFCASSRLGGEDTEAFFGQGTRLTVV.

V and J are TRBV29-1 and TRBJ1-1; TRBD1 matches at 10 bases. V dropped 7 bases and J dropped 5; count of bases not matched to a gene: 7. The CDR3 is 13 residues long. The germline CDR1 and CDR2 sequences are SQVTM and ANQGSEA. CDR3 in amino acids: CSATRDRGTEAFF. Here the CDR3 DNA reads TGCAGCGCCACCCGGGACAGGGGAACTGAAGCTTTCTTT. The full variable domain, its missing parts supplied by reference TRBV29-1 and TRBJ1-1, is SAVISQKPSRDICQRGTSLTIQCQVDSQVTMMFWYRQQPGQSLTLIATANQGSEATYESGFVIDKFPISRPNLTFSTLTVSNMSPEDSSIYLCSATRDRGTEAFFGQGTRLTVV.

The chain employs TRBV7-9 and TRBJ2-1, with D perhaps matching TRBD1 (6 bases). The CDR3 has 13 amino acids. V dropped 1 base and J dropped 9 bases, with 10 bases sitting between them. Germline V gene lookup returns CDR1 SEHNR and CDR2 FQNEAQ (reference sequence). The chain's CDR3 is CASSLVGASEQFF. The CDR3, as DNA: TGTGCCAGCAGCTTAGTGGGGGCGAGTGAGCAGTTCTTC.

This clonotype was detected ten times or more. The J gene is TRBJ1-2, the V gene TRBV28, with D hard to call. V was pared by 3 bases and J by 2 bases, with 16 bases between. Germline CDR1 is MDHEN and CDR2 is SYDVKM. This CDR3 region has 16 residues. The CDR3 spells CASSLRQTAANYGYTF. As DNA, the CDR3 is TGTGCCAGCAGTTTGCGGCAAACCGCGGCCAACTATGGCTACACCTTC.

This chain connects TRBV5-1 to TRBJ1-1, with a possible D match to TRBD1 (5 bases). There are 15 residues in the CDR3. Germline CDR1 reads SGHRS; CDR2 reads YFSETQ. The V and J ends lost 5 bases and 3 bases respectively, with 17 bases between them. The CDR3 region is CASRWDGEGDTEAFF. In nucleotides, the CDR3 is TGCGCCAGCAGGTGGGACGGCGAAGGTGACACTGAAGCTTTCTTT.

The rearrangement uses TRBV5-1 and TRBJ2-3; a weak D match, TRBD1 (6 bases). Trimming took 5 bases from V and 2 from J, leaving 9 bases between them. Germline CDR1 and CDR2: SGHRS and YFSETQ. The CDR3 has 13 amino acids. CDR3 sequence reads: CASRGAATDTQYF. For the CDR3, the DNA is TGCGCCAGCAGGGGGGCGGCCACAGATACGCAGTATTTT. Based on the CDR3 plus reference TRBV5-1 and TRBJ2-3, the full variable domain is KAGVTQTPRYLIKTRGQQVTLSCSPISGHRSVSWYQQTPGQGLQFLFEYFSETQRNKGNFPGRFSGRQFSNSRSEMNVSTLELGDSALYLCASRGAATDTQYFGPGTRLTVL.

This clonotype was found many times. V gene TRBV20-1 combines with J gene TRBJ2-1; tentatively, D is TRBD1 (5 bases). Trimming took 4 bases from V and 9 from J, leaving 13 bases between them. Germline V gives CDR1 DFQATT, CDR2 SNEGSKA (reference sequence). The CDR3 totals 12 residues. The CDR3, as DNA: TGCAGTGCTACAAACAGGTACCCTGAGCAGTTCTTC. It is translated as CSATNRYPEQFF.

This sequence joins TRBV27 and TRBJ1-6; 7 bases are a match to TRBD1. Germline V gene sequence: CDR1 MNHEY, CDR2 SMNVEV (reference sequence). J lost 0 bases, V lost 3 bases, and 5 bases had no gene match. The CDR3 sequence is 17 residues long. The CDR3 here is CASSFDRANSYNSPLHF. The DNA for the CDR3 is TGTGCCAGCAGTTTTGACAGGGCTAACTCCTATAATTCACCCCTCCACTTT.

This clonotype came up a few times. The CDR3 loop is CASHGVLQEQYF. The CDR3 nucleotides are TGTGCCAGTCATGGGGTGCTACAGGAGCAGTACTTC. The gene calls are TRBV28 and TRBJ2-7; D not certain. The CDR3 runs to 12 residues. V was cut by 9 bases and J by 7 bases, with 16 bases left in between. The germline CDR1 and CDR2 sequences are MDHEN and SYDVKM.

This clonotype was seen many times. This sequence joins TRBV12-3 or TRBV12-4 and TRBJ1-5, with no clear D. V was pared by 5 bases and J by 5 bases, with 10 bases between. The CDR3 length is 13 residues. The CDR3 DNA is TGTGCCAGCAGTCGGGGAGGATATCAGCCCCAGCATTTT. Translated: CASSRGGYQPQHF.